Following are 30 T cell receptor beta chains from one sample sequenced in a study of post-analysis software for immune sequencing data. Study-wide findings and caveats: There were five or six TRBV segments more frequent in patients than controls, and TRBV5-6, TRBV5-1 and TRBV20-1 were among them.

No cognate antigen is known for these TCRs. Included in the TCR beta cDNA libraries were unique molecular identifiers. One entry per CDR3 protein results from TCRdb running MiXCR on the PCR reads. The sample has about 820,000 distinct CDR3 sequences, around 50% seen once. The sample consisted of blood. These receptors all stem from a girl aged 5 to 17 with multiple sclerosis.

This chain links TRBV29-1 with TRBJ1-2; no reliable D call. There are 10 residues in the CDR3. Trimming left V 6 bases short and J 8 bases short, with 10 bases between. The germline V gene encodes CDR1 SQVTM and CDR2 ANQGSEA. The CDR3 sequence is CSVDTMGYTF. The CDR3 nucleotides are TGCAGCGTCGATACAATGGGCTACACCTTC.

The chain couples TRBV20-1 to TRBJ2-7, with D unresolved. V was cut by 6 bases and J by 1 base, with 19 bases left in between. The germline CDR1 and CDR2 sequences are DFQATT and SNEGSKA (reference sequence). This CDR3 contains 15 residues. CDR3 DNA sequence: TGCAGTGCCCCCCGGATCACCCTGGGGTCCTACGAGCAGTACTTC. Translating it yields CSAPRITLGSYEQYF.

The V gene is TRBV6-1, the J gene TRBJ2-7, with TRBD2 identical over 11 bases. CDR3 length: 17 residues. The ends lost 8 bases at V and 4 bases at J; junction bases unmatched: 16. Looked up from germline, CDR1 is MNHNS and CDR2 is SASEGT. This CDR3 is CASRNLRSGTSGYEQYF. In DNA form, the CDR3 reads TGTGCCAGCCGAAACCTCCGGTCCGGGACTAGCGGATACGAGCAGTACTTC.

This clonotype was seen only a few times. The rearrangement links TRBV12-3 or TRBV12-4 to TRBJ1-2; 11 bases align to TRBD1. The CDR3 is 17 amino acids. V shed 5 bases, J shed 3 bases, and the junction held 11 bases outside the gene matches. The CDR3: CASSPLGTGGGDYGYTF. For the CDR3, the DNA is TGTGCCAGCAGTCCGTTAGGGACAGGGGGAGGGGACTATGGCTACACCTTC.

CDR3 coding DNA: TGTGCCACCAGCAGAGATCTTAGCGGCGAAACCCAGTACTTC. This codes for CATSRDLSGETQYF. The V gene is TRBV15, the J gene TRBJ2-5; TRBD2 might be the D (6 bases). Trimming cost V 0 bases and J 8 bases, with 13 bases left between them. The CDR3 runs to 14 residues. Germline V CDR1 and CDR2: LNHNV, YYDKDF (reference sequence). Using reference TRBV15 and TRBJ2-5 for the parts outside the CDR3, the full variable domain is DAMVIQNPRYQVTQFGKPVTLSCSQTLNHNVMYWYQQKSSQAPKLLFHYYDKDFNNEADTPDNFQSRRPNTSFCFLDIRSPGLGDTAMYLCATSRDLSGETQYFGPGTRLLVL.

This clonotype has more than one count but fewer than ten. This chain connects TRBV7-6 to TRBJ1-4; maybe TRBD1 (6 bases). The CDR3 is made up of 15 amino acids. The germline V gene has CDR1 SGHVS and CDR2 FNYEAQ. Deletions cut 1 base from V and 3 bases from J, with 9 bases between. The CDR3 DNA follows: TGTGCCAGCAGCTTAGTGGACAGCTCTAATGAAAAACTGTTTTTT. It yields the protein CASSLVDSSNEKLFF. Looking up the rest from reference TRBV7-6 and TRBJ1-4 gives the full variable domain: GAGVSQSPRYKVTKRGQDVALRCDPISGHVSLYWYRQALGQGPEFLTYFNYEAQQDKSGLPNDRFSAERPEGSISTLTIQRTEQRDSAMYRCASSLVDSSNEKLFFGSGTQLSVL.

V is TRBV12-5 and J is TRBJ2-5, with no clear D. V was cut by 5 bases and J by 11 bases, with 18 bases left in between. Germline V gene data show CDR1 as LGHNT and CDR2 as FRNRAP. This CDR3 comprises 13 residues. The CDR3 loop is CASGPPLTNEQYF. The CDR3 DNA follows: TGTGCTAGTGGTCCCCCTCTTACCAATGAGCAGTACTTC. Full variable domain (rest looked up from reference TRBV12-5 and TRBJ2-5): DARVTQTPRHKVTEMGQEVTMRCQPILGHNTVFWYRQTMMQGLELLAYFRNRAPLDDSGMPKDRFSAEMPDATLATLKIQPSEPRDSAVYFCASGPPLTNEQYFGPGTRLLVL.

The gene calls are TRBV12-3 or TRBV12-4 and TRBJ1-5; D gene ambiguous. The germline V and J ends were trimmed by 5 bases and 2 bases, with 10 bases remaining between them. The CDR3 extends over 14 amino acids. In nucleotides, the CDR3 is TGTGCCAGCAGTAAGCGTGACGGCAATCAGCCCCAGCATTTT. Its translation: CASSKRDGNQPQHF.

This clonotype has just a few counts. This sequence joins TRBV3-1 and TRBJ2-6; no firm D call. This CDR3 is 16 amino acids long. Trimming took 4 bases from V and 0 from J, leaving 10 bases between them. CDR1 and CDR2 (germline): LGHDT, YNNKEL (reference sequence). Here the CDR3 reads CASSRPTISGANVLTF. CDR3 DNA: TGTGCCAGCAGCCGCCCGACAATCTCTGGGGCCAACGTCCTGACTTTC.

V and J are TRBV12-3 or TRBV12-4 and TRBJ1-1; tentatively, D is TRBD1 (5 bases). V was pared by 10 bases and J by 11 bases, with 20 bases between. The CDR3 length is 12 residues. The CDR3 nucleotides are TGTGCCACCAGCGAGGGGACCCCCTGGGCTTTCTTT. It yields the protein CATSEGTPWAFF.

This clonotype was counted only a few times. V is TRBV29-1 and J is TRBJ2-7, with D maybe TRBD1 (5 bases). V was trimmed by 2 bases and J by 4 bases, leaving 15 bases between them. The CDR3 sequence is 14 residues long. The germline CDR1 and CDR2 sequences are SQVTM and ANQGSEA. DNA for the CDR3: TGCAGCGTTGAATTGGTGGACATACCGTACGAGCAGTACTTC. It codes for CSVELVDIPYEQYF.

This clonotype was seen a handful of times. This chain links TRBV12-3 or TRBV12-4 with TRBJ2-3, with TRBD2 matching 11 bases. The CDR3 spans 16 residues. The trim removed 6 bases at V and 4 bases at J, leaving 9 bases unmatched. CDR3 amino acids: CASRPGTSGYSDTQYF. The CDR3 DNA is TGTGCCAGCAGGCCCGGGACTAGCGGCTACTCAGATACGCAGTATTTT.

The chain recombines TRBV12-3 or TRBV12-4 with TRBJ2-1; D not certain. Trimming removed 6 bases from V and 5 bases from J, with 8 bases in between. The CDR3 contains 12 residues. The CDR3 here is CASRNSNNEQFF. CDR3 nucleotides: TGTGCCAGCAGGAACAGTAACAATGAGCAGTTCTTC.

The chain couples TRBV12-3 or TRBV12-4 to TRBJ2-3; 11 bases line up with TRBD2. The CDR3 covers 16 residues. Trimming cost V 1 base and J 6 bases; bases outside gene matches: 6. The CDR3 loop is CASSLETSGKSDTQYF. The CDR3 DNA follows: TGTGCCAGCAGTTTAGAGACTAGCGGGAAGTCTGATACGCAGTATTTT.

This clonotype was counted only a few times. The gene calls are TRBV6-1 and TRBJ2-3; D could derive from TRBD1 or TRBD2 (5 bases each). V lost 1 base, J lost 0 bases, and 5 bases lay in between. There are 14 residues in the CDR3. Germline lookup yields CDR1 MNHNS and CDR2 SASEGT. The CDR3 DNA follows: TGTGCCAGCAGTGAAGGGGGGAGCACAGATACGCAGTATTTT. This sequence encodes CASSEGGSTDTQYF.

This clonotype was observed once. CDR3: CASSYGVGETQYF. The CDR3, as DNA: TGTGCCAGCAGTTACGGAGTCGGTGAGACCCAGTACTTC. This chain joins TRBV6-6 and TRBJ2-5; D is unclear. There are 13 residues in the CDR3. V was clipped by 2 bases and J by 5 bases, with 9 bases between them. CDR1 and CDR2 from the germline V gene are MNHNY and SVGAGI (reference sequence).

V and J are TRBV5-1 and TRBJ2-1; D gene ambiguous. The CDR3 sequence is 14 residues long. V was trimmed by 5 bases and J by 6 bases, leaving 15 bases between them. The V gene's germline CDR1 is SGHRS and CDR2 YFSETQ. This CDR3 is CASRPQLASNEQFF. The CDR3 coding sequence is TGCGCCAGCAGACCCCAGCTCGCTAGCAATGAGCAGTTCTTC. The full variable domain, its missing parts supplied by reference TRBV5-1 and TRBJ2-1, is KAGVTQTPRYLIKTRGQQVTLSCSPISGHRSVSWYQQTPGQGLQFLFEYFSETQRNKGNFPGRFSGRQFSNSRSEMNVSTLELGDSALYLCASRPQLASNEQFFGPGTRLTVL.

The rearrangement links TRBV12-3 or TRBV12-4 to TRBJ2-1, with D maybe TRBD2 (6 bases). V lost 4 bases and J 7 bases, leaving 14 bases between the germline ends. The CDR3 spans 14 residues. The CDR3 loop is CASSSPGLPNEQFF. In nucleotides, the CDR3 is TGTGCCAGCAGTTCCCCGGGACTCCCTAATGAGCAGTTCTTC.

The chain links TRBV20-1 to TRBJ1-2; TRBD1 agrees at 9 bases. CDR1 and CDR2 from the germline V gene are DFQATT and SNEGSKA (reference sequence). Germline trimming cut 0 bases from V and 2 bases from J; bases unmatched to any gene: 1. This CDR3 contains 14 residues. The CDR3 sequence: CSARDGTGNYGYTF. The CDR3 nucleotides are TGCAGTGCTAGAGATGGGACAGGGAACTATGGCTACACCTTC.

V usage is TRBV5-1 and J usage is TRBJ2-7, with D possibly being TRBD2 (5 bases). The CDR3 contains 16 residues. V gave up 4 bases and J gave up 1 base, with 18 bases separating them. Per the germline V gene, CDR1 is SGHRS and CDR2 is YFSETQ. CDR3 DNA: TGCGCCAGCAGCCTTGTCACCGGGAAAAGATCCTACGAGCAGTACTTC. Residues: CASSLVTGKRSYEQYF. The full variable domain, completed using reference TRBV5-1 and TRBJ2-7, is KAGVTQTPRYLIKTRGQQVTLSCSPISGHRSVSWYQQTPGQGLQFLFEYFSETQRNKGNFPGRFSGRQFSNSRSEMNVSTLELGDSALYLCASSLVTGKRSYEQYFGPGTRLTVT.

The J gene is TRBJ1-2, the V gene TRBV5-8; maybe TRBD1 (5 bases). Germline CDR1 SGHTS, CDR2 YDEGEE. The germline V and J ends were trimmed by 0 bases and 6 bases, with 12 bases remaining between them. The CDR3 is 14 amino acids. The CDR3 loop reads CASSLVERGNGYTF. CDR3 coding DNA: TGTGCCAGCAGCTTGGTCGAAAGGGGTAATGGCTACACCTTC.

This clonotype has only a few counts. This rearrangement joins TRBV25-1 to TRBJ2-4, with TRBD2 matching over 16 bases. The DNA end lines up better with TRBJ2-7; the J call may be wrong. CDR3 size: 19 residues. Germline V gives CDR1 MGHDK, CDR2 SYGVNS. CDR3 sequence: CASSTLLGLAGGLFYEQYF. The CDR3 nucleotides are TGTGCCAGCAGTACTCTCTTGGGACTAGCGGGAGGGCTCTTCTACGAGCAGTACTTC.

The chain carries TRBV29-1 and TRBJ2-5; TRBD1 is a possible D gene (5 bases). CDR3 size: 11 residues. The V gene lost 4 bases and the J gene lost 9 bases, with 12 bases spanning the gap. Germline V gene lookup returns CDR1 SQVTM and CDR2 ANQGSEA. The chain's CDR3 is CSVGTPSAQYF. CDR3 nucleotides: TGCAGCGTTGGGACACCTTCGGCCCAGTACTTC.

The rearrangement joins TRBV10-3 to TRBJ2-1, with D perhaps TRBD1 (6 bases). There are 13 residues in the CDR3. The germline V and J ends were trimmed by 10 bases and 4 bases, with 14 bases remaining between them. Germline-derived CDR1 and CDR2 are ENHRY and SYGVKD. CDR3 sequence reads: CATFRTEYNEQFF. As DNA, the CDR3 is TGTGCCACCTTTCGGACAGAGTACAATGAGCAGTTCTTC.

This clonotype was detected a few times. The V gene is TRBV7-9, the J gene TRBJ2-3; 10 nucleotides agree with TRBD2. Germline CDR1 SEHNR, CDR2 FQNEAQ (reference sequence). Trimming cost V 4 bases and J 2 bases; bases outside gene matches: 9. This CDR3 is 17 amino acids long. CDR3 in amino acids: CASSSTLAGVSTDTQYF. CDR3 coding DNA: TGTGCCAGCAGCTCGACCCTAGCGGGAGTATCCACAGATACGCAGTATTTT.

V is TRBV7-3 and J is TRBJ2-3, with D possibly being TRBD1 or TRBD2 (5 bases each). CDR1 SGHTA and CDR2 FQGTGA come from the germline V gene. This CDR3 spans 15 amino acids. V dropped 3 bases and J dropped 2 bases, with 12 bases sitting between them. CDR3: CASSFGDGPTDTQYF. CDR3 in DNA: TGTGCCAGCAGCTTTGGGGACGGTCCCACAGATACGCAGTATTTT.

The chain combines TRBV12-3 or TRBV12-4 with TRBJ2-1, with TRBD2 identical over 10 bases. This CDR3 is 16 amino acids long. The V gene end was trimmed by 4 bases and the J gene end by 5 bases; junction bases not matched to a gene: 8. The DNA of the CDR3 is TGTGCCAGCAGTTCCCAGGGTCTAGCGGGGGACAATGAGCAGTTCTTC. Its protein is CASSSQGLAGDNEQFF.

This clonotype was counted only a few times. At one of its ends the junction is not consistent with the germline gene, which may arise from a read error. This chain joins TRBV29-1 and TRBJ1-2; 7 bases match TRBD1. This CDR3 has 12 amino acids. In germline, CDR1 is SQVTM, CDR2 ANQGSEA. CDR3 residues: CSVEGGANGYTF. The CDR3 bases are TGCAGCGTCGAAGGGGGCGCGAATGGCTACACCTTC.

V and J are TRBV2 and TRBJ2-3; 9 nucleotides line up with TRBD1. The CDR3 spans 15 residues. J lost 0 bases, V lost 6 bases, and 4 bases had no gene match. Germline CDR1 is SNHLY and CDR2 is FYNNEI. The CDR3 nucleotides are TGTGCCAGCAGCGACAGGGGGGTCAGCACAGATACGCAGTATTTT. It is translated as CASSDRGVSTDTQYF.

The chain uses TRBV20-1 and TRBJ2-1; 11 bases match TRBD1. With 1 base clipped from V and 5 bases from J, the junction kept 7 bases outside the gene matches. The CDR3 spans 16 residues. Germline CDR1 reads DFQATT; CDR2 reads SNEGSKA (reference sequence). DNA for the CDR3: TGCAGTGCTAGAGGTGGACAGGGGGCGGACCACAATGAGCAGTTCTTC. This codes for CSARGGQGADHNEQFF.